One and the same sample provided the 31 T cell receptor beta chains below, sequenced in a study of OX40 agonist ivuxolimab in advanced cancers. Sequencing used immunoSEQ multiplex PCR; TCRdb keeps in-frame clones, though not all of them. The sample records over 45,000 clones, roughly 89% being singletons. The source material was CD4+ or CD8+ T cells sorted from blood, sampled in a trial of the OX40 agonist ivuxolimab. These receptors all come from an adult with an advanced solid tumor such as melanoma, head and neck, liver or kidney cancer.

The gene calls are TRBV19 and TRBJ2-3; a possible D gene is TRBD1 (5 bases). CDR3 length equals 13 residues. Germline V lookup: CDR1 LNHDA, CDR2 SQIVND (reference sequence). The V gene lost 8 bases and the J gene lost 3 bases, with 12 bases spanning the gap. The CDR3 spells CASSGYPTDTQYF. Here the CDR3 DNA reads TGTGCCAGTTCAGGGTACCCTACAGATACGCAGTATTTT.

The rearrangement links TRBV6-6 to TRBJ2-5; D is perhaps TRBD2 (5 bases). The CDR3 contains 12 residues. The germline V and J ends were trimmed by 11 bases and 3 bases, with 13 bases remaining between them. Germline lookup yields CDR1 MNHNY and CDR2 SVGAGI (reference sequence). CDR3 loop: CALHDGKETQYF. The DNA for the CDR3 is TGTGCCCTCCACGACGGGAAAGAGACCCAGTACTTC.

The chain has TRBV10-3 and TRBJ1-1, with a possible D match to TRBD1 (5 bases). This CDR3 region has 12 residues. Per the germline V gene, CDR1 is ENHRY and CDR2 is SYGVKD. Trimming removed 10 bases from V and 2 bases from J, with 11 bases in between. In nucleotides, the CDR3 is TGTGCCACCCAGACAGTAAACACTGAAGCTTTCTTT. It codes for CATQTVNTEAFF.

The V and J genes are TRBV27 and TRBJ2-3; tentatively, D is TRBD1 (5 bases). The CDR3 length is 15 residues. V was trimmed by 4 bases and J by 0 bases, leaving 11 bases between them. Germline assignment: CDR1 MNHEY and CDR2 SMNVEV (reference sequence). The CDR3 nucleotides are TGTGCCAGCAGTTCAGGACACAAGAGCACAGATACGCAGTATTTT. This translates into CASSSGHKSTDTQYF.

This clone was picked up one time. This chain links TRBV29-1 with TRBJ2-7, with D hard to call. This CDR3 spans 11 amino acids. From germline, CDR1 is SQVTM and CDR2 ANQGSEA. V was pared by 1 base and J by 1 base, with 2 bases between. DNA for the CDR3: TGCAGCGTTGAAGTGTCCTACGAGCAGTACTTC. This sequence encodes CSVEVSYEQYF.

V and J are TRBV2 and TRBJ2-1; D is possibly TRBD2 (5 bases). Trimming cost V 1 base and J 9 bases, with 7 bases left between them. This CDR3 has 12 residues. Germline CDR1 SNHLY, CDR2 FYNNEI. The CDR3 nucleotides read TGTGCCAGCAGTGAAGTAGCGAGTGAGCAGTTCTTC. It is translated as CASSEVASEQFF.

The rearrangement uses TRBV6-1 and TRBJ1-6, with D possibly TRBD1 on 5 matching bases. V gave up 3 bases and J gave up 9 bases, with 12 bases separating them. The germline CDR1 and CDR2 sequences are MNHNS and SASEGT. CDR3 size: 14 residues. In DNA, the CDR3 is TGTGCCAGCAGTGAGGGGACTGCATCTTCACCCCTCCACTTT. Protein: CASSEGTASSPLHF.

V is TRBV7-3 and J is TRBJ2-7; weak D call: TRBD1 (6 bases). The V end was cut by 2 bases, the J end by 0 bases, with 8 bases between. CDR1 and CDR2 (germline): SGHTA, FQGTGA. The CDR3 runs to 14 residues. CDR3 in amino acids: CASSLQGNSYEQYF. The CDR3 region has the DNA TGTGCCAGCAGCTTACAGGGGAACTCCTACGAGCAGTACTTC.

The J gene is TRBJ2-1, the V gene TRBV10-3; D is perhaps TRBD1 or TRBD2 (5 bases each). Trimming left V 7 bases short and J 1 base short, with 8 bases between. CDR1 is ENHRY, CDR2 SYGVKD, per germline. There are 13 residues in the CDR3. CDR3 region: CAIMGPSYNEQFF. The CDR3 bases are TGTGCCATCATGGGACCGTCCTACAATGAGCAGTTCTTC.

This rearrangement joins TRBV28 to TRBJ2-7; a weak D match, TRBD1 (6 bases). Germline assignment: CDR1 MDHEN and CDR2 SYDVKM. The V and J ends lost 6 bases and 1 base respectively, with 10 bases between them. This CDR3 is 13 amino acids long. In DNA, the CDR3 is TGTGCCAGCAGAGCACAGGGATCCTACGAGCAGTACTTC. This encodes CASRAQGSYEQYF. Full variable domain (rest looked up from reference TRBV28 and TRBJ2-7): DVKVTQSSRYLVKRTGEKVFLECVQDMDHENMFWYRQDPGLGLRLIYFSYDVKMKEKGDIPEGYSVSREKKERFSLILESASTNQTSMYLCASRAQGSYEQYFGPGTRLTVT.

The chain has TRBV11-2 and TRBJ2-3; 12 nucleotides align to TRBD2. Germline V gene data show CDR1 as SGHAT and CDR2 as FQNNGV. This CDR3 is built from 15 residues. J lost 4 bases, V lost 5 bases, and 4 bases had no gene match. The CDR3 reads CASSHRLAGADTQYF. CDR3 DNA: TGTGCCAGCAGCCATCGACTAGCGGGAGCAGATACGCAGTATTTT. The complete variable domain, with remaining parts taken from reference TRBV11-2 and TRBJ2-3, reads EAGVAQSPRYKIIEKRQSVAFWCNPISGHATLYWYQQILGQGPKLLIQFQNNGVVDDSQLPKDRFSAERLKGVDSTLKIQPAKLEDSAVYLCASSHRLAGADTQYFGPGTRLTVL.

The V call is TRBV21-1, the J call TRBJ2-3; the D call of TRBD2 is as the table states it, not checked on the DNA. TRBV21-1 is described as a pseudogene. The CDR3 totals 16 residues. CDR3 residues: CASSNGGSGSTDTQYF. The CDR3 bases are TGTGCCAGCAGCAACGGCGGGAGTGGTTCCACAGATACGCAGTATTTT.

The chain is built from TRBV18 and TRBJ1-2, with D unresolved. V was pared by 1 base and J by 3 bases, with 12 bases between. The germline V gene has CDR1 KGHSH and CDR2 LQKENI. This CDR3 is 15 amino acids long. CDR3 amino acids: CASSPRGREDYGYTF. The DNA for the CDR3 is TGTGCCAGCTCACCACGGGGAAGGGAAGACTATGGCTACACCTTC.

This chain connects TRBV4-1 to TRBJ2-7; 8 bases line up with TRBD1. V shed 4 bases, J shed 3 bases, and the junction held 8 bases outside the gene matches. Germline CDR1 is MGHRA and CDR2 is YSYEKL. The CDR3 consists of 15 residues. CDR3 amino acids: CASSPAGGAYYEQYF. CDR3 nucleotide sequence: TGCGCCAGCAGCCCCGCAGGGGGCGCTTACTACGAGCAGTACTTC.

This CDR3 reads CASSLRLAGVLNEQFF. In nucleotides, the CDR3 is TGCGCCAGCAGCTTACGACTAGCGGGAGTTCTCAATGAGCAGTTCTTC. This sequence joins TRBV5-1 and TRBJ2-1; 12 nucleotides match TRBD2. The J segment lost 6 bases and the V segment lost 2 bases, leaving 6 bases of the junction unmatched. The CDR3 has 16 amino acids. CDR1 is SGHRS, CDR2 YFSETQ, per germline. Full variable domain (missing parts from reference TRBV5-1 and TRBJ2-1): KAGVTQTPRYLIKTRGQQVTLSCSPISGHRSVSWYQQTPGQGLQFLFEYFSETQRNKGNFPGRFSGRQFSNSRSEMNVSTLELGDSALYLCASSLRLAGVLNEQFFGPGTRLTVL.

The V gene is TRBV9, the J gene TRBJ2-2; D is perhaps TRBD1 or TRBD2 (5 bases each). Germline CDR1 and CDR2: SGDLS and YYNGEE. Trimming removed 5 bases at V and 3 bases at J, with 11 bases between. The CDR3 runs 14 residues. For the CDR3, the DNA is TGTGCCAGCAGGGTCGGGGCGGACACCGGGGAGCTGTTTTTT. Translation gives CASRVGADTGELFF.

This clone was recorded only once. This rearrangement joins TRBV7-6 to TRBJ1-1, with a tentative D call TRBD1 (5 bases). CDR3 size: 15 residues. The V end was cut by 0 bases, the J end by 4 bases, with 12 bases between. The germline V gene encodes CDR1 SGHVS and CDR2 FNYEAQ. CDR3 DNA: TGTGCCAGCAGCTTAGCACCCTCGGGGACCACTGAAGCTTTCTTT. This gives the protein CASSLAPSGTTEAFF.

The chain carries TRBV19 and TRBJ1-1; D uncertain. Germline-derived CDR1 and CDR2 are LNHDA and SQIVND (reference sequence). This CDR3 spans 12 amino acids. V lost 4 bases and J lost 5, with 8 bases in between. CDR3 DNA: TGTGCCAGTAGTAACTTTAGGACTGAAGCTTTCTTT. Translating gives CASSNFRTEAFF.

The chain is built from TRBV18 and TRBJ2-1; no definite D call. Looked up from germline, CDR1 is KGHSH and CDR2 is LQKENI. V shed 1 base and J shed 5 bases, with 9 bases lying between them. This CDR3 has 14 amino acids. The CDR3 is CASSPQYLNNEQFF. Written as DNA, the CDR3 is TGTGCCAGCTCACCACAATATCTAAACAATGAGCAGTTCTTC.

The chain employs TRBV6-5 and TRBJ2-7, with D maybe TRBD2 (6 bases). CDR3 length: 14 residues. Germline V gene lookup returns CDR1 MNHEY and CDR2 SVGAGI. Trimming stripped 10 bases from V and 5 bases from J, with 21 bases between. The CDR3, as DNA: TGTGCCACATTCCATGCGGGGCGGGCGCACGAGCAGTACTTC. Translating it yields CATFHAGRAHEQYF.

V and J are TRBV4-1 and TRBJ1-3; D remains unclear. The CDR3 length is 14 residues. Looked up from germline, CDR1 is MGHRA and CDR2 is YSYEKL. V lost 1 base, J lost 2 bases, and 6 bases lay in between. The CDR3 sequence: CASSQGSAGNTIYF. The CDR3 DNA sequence: TGCGCCAGCAGCCAAGGGTCGGCTGGAAACACCATATATTTT.

J is TRBJ1-2 and V is TRBV30; 9 positions agree with TRBD1. CDR3 size: 19 residues. Germline values: CDR1 GTSNPN, CDR2 SVGIG (reference sequence). The V and J ends lost 3 bases and 3 bases, in that order; junction bases with no gene match: 20. The CDR3 spells CAWSPVWGGQGPLYYGYTF. CDR3 sequence (DNA): TGTGCCTGGAGCCCAGTCTGGGGGGGACAGGGACCCCTCTACTATGGCTACACCTTC. Full variable domain (remainder filled in from reference TRBV30 and TRBJ1-2): SQTIHQWPATLVQPVGSPLSLECTVEGTSNPNLYWYRQAAGRGLQLLFYSVGIGQISSEVPQNLSASRPQDRQFILSSKKLLLSDSGFYLCAWSPVWGGQGPLYYGYTFGSGTRLTVV.

This clone has just a few counts. The chain employs TRBV30 and TRBJ2-1; 11 nucleotides agree with TRBD1. Germline V CDR1 and CDR2: GTSNPN, SVGIG (reference sequence). This CDR3 spans 16 amino acids. The junction had 4 bases not matched to a gene; V was cut back by 3 bases and J by 0 bases. CDR3 residues: CAWRGQGGSSYNEQFF. CDR3 bases: TGTGCCTGGAGGGGACAGGGGGGGAGCTCCTACAATGAGCAGTTCTTC.

The CDR3 region has the DNA TGTGCCATCAGTGAGCCCCGGACTAGCTGGAATGAGCAGTTCTTC. As protein: CAISEPRTSWNEQFF. The chain recombines TRBV10-3 with TRBJ2-1; 8 bases map to TRBD2. Germline V lookup: CDR1 ENHRY, CDR2 SYGVKD. After removal of 2 bases from V and 7 bases from J, the junction contained 7 bases not matched to a gene. The CDR3 is 15 amino acids.

The gene calls are TRBV6-5 and TRBJ2-7; 10 positions agree with TRBD1. The CDR3 is made up of 14 amino acids. Trimming took 6 bases from V and 4 from J; bases not matched to a gene: 6. Germline V CDR1 and CDR2: MNHEY, SVGAGI. The chain's CDR3 is CASRAGGQGYEQYF. CDR3 sequence (DNA): TGTGCCAGCAGGGCTGGGGGACAGGGGTACGAGCAGTACTTC.

As DNA, the CDR3 is TGTGCCAGCAGCAAGGACGTCTCCTACGAGCAGTACTTC. As protein: CASSKDVSYEQYF. The rearrangement joins TRBV28 to TRBJ2-7, with D unresolved. Trimming took off 6 bases at V and 0 bases at J, with 9 bases between the two ends. Germline CDR1 and CDR2: MDHEN and SYDVKM. This CDR3 is built from 13 residues.

The chain couples TRBV11-3 to TRBJ2-1; 7 nucleotides agree with TRBD2. J lost 10 bases, V lost 5 bases, and 8 bases had no gene match. Germline V gives CDR1 SGHNT, CDR2 YENEEA. CDR3 length: 13 amino acids. The CDR3 DNA sequence: TGTGCCAGCAGCAAGCTAGCGGAGGGGGAGCAGTTCTTC. It specifies CASSKLAEGEQFF.

The rearrangement joins TRBV5-1 to TRBJ1-4, with TRBD1 as a possible D gene (5 bases). Per germline, CDR1 SGHRS and CDR2 YFSETQ. V gave up 2 bases and J gave up 6 bases, with 8 bases separating them. This CDR3 is built from 13 residues. The CDR3 spells CASSFGRDEKLFF. For the CDR3, the DNA is TGCGCCAGCAGCTTTGGCAGGGATGAAAAACTGTTTTTT.

The rearrangement uses TRBV6-1 and TRBJ2-5; 8 positions match TRBD1. With 5 bases clipped from V and 5 bases from J, the junction kept 10 bases outside the gene matches. Germline loops: CDR1 MNHNS, CDR2 SASEGT. The CDR3 length is 15 residues. The CDR3 here is CASSPIDRGGETQYF. CDR3 DNA: TGTGCCAGCAGTCCGATTGACAGGGGAGGTGAGACCCAGTACTTC.

This rearrangement joins TRBV7-9 to TRBJ2-7; 8 nucleotides line up with TRBD2. This CDR3 spans 17 amino acids. The V gene end was trimmed by 4 bases and the J gene end by 5 bases; junction bases not matched to a gene: 16. Per the germline V gene, CDR1 is SEHNR and CDR2 is FQNEAQ (reference sequence). CDR3 bases: TGTGCCAGCAGCTCTCCCGGGAGGGAGCGCCTTTTGGACGAGCAGTACTTC. Translated, it gives CASSSPGRERLLDEQYF.

The chain has TRBV6-5 and TRBJ1-2; 7 bases match TRBD1. V lost 2 bases and J lost 4; bases outside the gene matches: 10. The CDR3 consists of 16 residues. Germline V CDR1 and CDR2: MNHEY, SVGAGI. CDR3 sequence (DNA): TGTGCCAGCAGTTACCATTCCGGGACAGCCCGCTATGGCTACACCTTC. This codes for CASSYHSGTARYGYTF.